These 7 T cell receptor beta chains originate from one sample sequenced in a study of cytomegalovirus exposure and HLA in healthy donors. Vbeta (60) and Jbeta (13) primers were used in the PCR. Clones were read by immunoSEQ multiplex PCR, and TCRdb kept only the in-frame ones, dropping some. The sample has about 200,000 clones; roughly 12% are singletons. The source material was PBMCs. Source of these receptors: a man aged 50 to 59 in good health and CMV-seropositive.

J is TRBJ2-5 and V is TRBV20-1, with D possibly matching TRBD1 (5 bases). This CDR3 has 11 amino acids. With 4 bases removed from V and 5 bases from J, the gap between germline ends came to 8 bases. The V gene's germline CDR1 is DFQATT and CDR2 SNEGSKA (reference sequence). CDR3 nucleotide sequence: TGCAGTGCTAAAAGGGGCGAGACCCAGTACTTC. It codes for CSAKRGETQYF.

This clone was counted a few times. The gene calls are TRBV11-3 and TRBJ1-6; no clear D gene. CDR1 is SGHNT, CDR2 YENEEA, per germline. V lost 1 base and J lost 14, with 12 bases in between. The CDR3 length is 13 residues. The CDR3 spells CASSLVQVASLHF. The CDR3 bases are TGTGCCAGCAGCTTAGTCCAGGTTGCATCCCTCCACTTT.

This rearrangement joins TRBV2 to TRBJ1-5; possible D gene TRBD1, 6 bases. CDR3 size: 15 residues. Trimming left V 5 bases short and J 1 base short, with 12 bases between. Germline CDR1 and CDR2: SNHLY and FYNNEI. The CDR3 spells CASSQQGLSNQPQHF. Here the CDR3 DNA reads TGTGCCAGCAGTCAACAGGGATTGAGCAATCAGCCCCAGCATTTT.

This clone has only a few counts. The chain uses TRBV30 and TRBJ1-5; TRBD1 is a possible D gene (5 bases). Trimming shortened V by 2 bases and J by 6 bases, and 11 bases separated the two germline ends. Germline V lookup: CDR1 GTSNPN, CDR2 SVGIG (reference sequence). The CDR3 is 13 amino acids. CDR3: CAWSLQVGQPQHF. Written as DNA, the CDR3 is TGTGCCTGGAGTTTACAGGTTGGTCAGCCCCAGCATTTT.

In its sample, this clone was seen a few times. The gene calls are TRBV6-6 and TRBJ2-7, with D maybe TRBD1 (7 bases). Looked up from germline, CDR1 is MNHNY and CDR2 is SVGAGI (reference sequence). This CDR3 spans 15 amino acids. Trimming removed 6 bases from V and 2 bases from J, with 17 bases in between. The CDR3 sequence is CASRNRQGGPYEQYV. The CDR3 nucleotides read TGTGCCAGCAGAAACCGACAGGGAGGTCCCTACGAGCAGTACGTC.

The chain joins TRBV5-6 to TRBJ1-2, with D tentatively TRBD1 (5 bases). The V end was cut by 4 bases, the J end by 4 bases, with 8 bases between. Germline V gene sequence: CDR1 SGHDT, CDR2 YYEEEE. This CDR3 comprises 12 residues. CDR3 nucleotide sequence: TGTGCCAGCAGCAGGGGTCCCTATGGCTACACCTTC. Translation gives CASSRGPYGYTF.

This chain uses TRBV7-9 with TRBJ2-1, with unresolved D. The germline CDR1 and CDR2 sequences are SEHNR and FQNEAQ (reference sequence). The CDR3 covers 10 residues. The V and J ends lost 6 bases and 9 bases respectively, with 6 bases between them. CDR3 in amino acids: CASRVGEQFF. The CDR3 DNA reads as TGTGCCAGCAGAGTCGGTGAGCAGTTCTTC. Combining the CDR3 with reference TRBV7-9 and TRBJ2-1 gives the whole variable domain DTGVSQNPRHKITKRGQNVTFRCDPISEHNRLYWYRQTLGQGPEFLTYFQNEAQLEKSRLLSDRFSAERPKGSFSTLEIQRTEQGDSAMYLCASRVGEQFFGPGTRLTVL.